This T cell receptor beta chain was identified during a study of cytomegalovirus exposure and HLA in healthy donors. Whole-study results and caveats: Presence/absence analyses supposed approximately even sequencing depth among donors.

As for this clone: Its specificity is unknown. The junction and the germline gene differ at one end; a read error may be behind it.

The CDR3 runs to 13 residues. Germline V CDR1 and CDR2: SSHAT, FNYEAQ (reference sequence). Amplification used 60 Vbeta primers and 13 Jbeta primers. TCRdb's table, derived via immunoSEQ multiplex PCR, lists solely in-frame clones and lacks some. The repertoire includes approximately 74,000 clones, 75% of them detected once, and about 7% sits in the top ten. This sequence joins TRBV7-7 and TRBJ2-1, with D hard to call. The clonotype comes from a woman between 40 and 50 years old in good health and CMV-seronegative. The sequencing input was PBMCs. CDR3 in amino acids: CASSLGQNNEQFF. For the CDR3, the DNA is TGTGCTAGCAGCTTAGGGCAGAACAATGAGCAGTTCTTC.